Listed below are T cell receptor beta chains from one sample, sequenced in a study of blood T cell repertoires in COVID-19. The method was immunoSEQ multiplex PCR; TCRdb's version includes in-frame clones alone and lacks a portion of them. The table records about 250,000 clones, 88% of them present only once. Sequences were obtained from PBMCs or T cells enriched from blood (not recorded which). The receptors shown here come from a woman aged 50 to 65 who had recovered from COVID-19. Each CDR3 is given with its conserved first and last residue. The D gene is left open where the match is weak. Some rows mark clone size as missing; the rest say once, few, many or name a class of expanded clone.

d_call	v_call	clone_size	j_call	cdr3_nt	cdr3_aa
-	TRBV5-4	once	TRBJ2-7	TGTGCCAGCAGCTTGGACAGGGACCACGAGCAGTACTTC	CASSLDRDHEQYF
TRBD2	TRBV5-4	-	TRBJ2-3	TGTGCCAGCAGCTTGGGTCTAGCGGGAGTAACAGATACGCAGTATTTT	CASSLGLAGVTDTQYF
TRBD1	TRBV6-5	-	TRBJ2-1	TGTGCCAGCAGTTACACCGGACAGGGATACAATGAGCAGTTCTTC	CASSYTGQGYNEQFF
-	TRBV28	-	TRBJ1-3	TGTGCCAGCAGTTTGGCGGGGGCCCAGAGAAACACCATATATTTT	CASSLAGAQRNTIYF
-	TRBV28	-	TRBJ1-4	TGTGCCAGCAGTTCTCCCCGGGGGATCACAACTAATGAAAAACTGTTTTTT	CASSSPRGITTNEKLFF
TRBD2	TRBV29-1	once	TRBJ2-1	TGCAGCGTTGAAGGTCTACAGCCGGAGACTAGCGGGAGGGCCGGAAGGTCCTACAATGAGCAGTTCTTC	CSVEGLQPETSGRAGRSYNEQFF
TRBD1	TRBV7-9	once	TRBJ1-1	TGTGCCAGCAGCGTCGGACAGGGAGAAGCTTTCTTT	CASSVGQGEAFF
-	TRBV20-1	-	TRBJ2-5	TGCAGTGCCGGGTGGCAAGAGACCCAGTACTTC	CSAGWQETQYF
TRBD1	TRBV27	-	TRBJ1-5	TGTGCCAGCAGTCCGACAGGGACCCTCGGCAGCAATCAGCCCCAGCATTTT	CASSPTGTLGSNQPQHF
-	TRBV30	-	TRBJ1-5	TGTGCCTGCAGTACCGGGACATCATATAGCAATCAGCCCCAGCATTTT	CACSTGTSYSNQPQHF
TRBD1	TRBV24-1	-	TRBJ2-2	TGTGCCACCAGTGACCGGACAGGGGCGAACACCGGGGAGCTGTTTTTT	CATSDRTGANTGELFF
TRBD1	TRBV5-8	-	TRBJ1-6	TGTGCCAGCAGCTTGGTAGGGGGACAGGGGTTTTCACCCCTCCACTTT	CASSLVGGQGFSPLHF
-	TRBV7-2	-	TRBJ1-5	TGTGCCAGCAGCTTAAGGGGCAGAACCCGGAATTCTCAGCCCCAGCATTTT	CASSLRGRTRNSQPQHF
TRBD1	TRBV25-1	few	TRBJ2-2	TGTGCCAGTAGGGGGACAGGGAGGAACACCGGGGAGCTGTTTTTT	CASRGTGRNTGELFF
TRBD2	TRBV12-5	-	TRBJ2-7	TGTGCTAGTGCTACTAGCGCGAACTCCTACGAGCAGTACTTC	CASATSANSYEQYF
-	TRBV6-5	-	TRBJ1-1	TGTGCCAGCAGTATACGCGGGGAAGCTTTCTTT	CASSIRGEAFF
-	TRBV5-1	-	TRBJ2-7	TGCGCCAGCAGCACCCAGACAGGTAATCCCTACGAGCAGTACTTC	CASSTQTGNPYEQYF
-	TRBV6-1	few	TRBJ1-5	TGTGCCAGCAGTGAAGGTTCAGGGTGGGTCGGCAATCAGCCCCAGCATTTT	CASSEGSGWVGNQPQHF
TRBD1	TRBV27	-	TRBJ1-6	TGTGCCAGCAGTTTATCCTCGACAGGGCGGATTTCACCCCTCCACTTT	CASSLSSTGRISPLHF
TRBD1	TRBV19	-	TRBJ2-1	TGTGCCACCCAAGATGTAGGGACAGGCTTGTGGGAGGAGCAGTTCTTC	CATQDVGTGLWEEQFF
TRBD2	TRBV3-1/TRBV3-2	-	TRBJ2-2	TGTGCCAGCAGCCAGCCGGGAGGGGGCACCGGGGAGCTGTTTTTT	CASSQPGGGTGELFF
-	TRBV2	once	TRBJ2-1	TGTGCCAGCCGAGGACAGCAAATTAACAATGAGCAGTTCTTC	CASRGQQINNEQFF
TRBD2	TRBV9	once	TRBJ2-3	TGTGCCAGCAGCGTAGACGGGACTAGCCGAAATACGCAGTATTTT	CASSVDGTSRNTQYF
TRBD2	TRBV27	-	TRBJ2-2	TGTGCCAGCCGAAAGCGACTAGCGACCGGGGAGCTGTTTTTT	CASRKRLATGELFF
-	TRBV7-2	once	TRBJ2-2	TGTGCCAGCAGCTTAAGTCGTAGCGTTACCGGGGAGCTGTTTTTT	CASSLSRSVTGELFF
TRBD1	TRBV7-9	-	TRBJ1-3	TGTGCCACCGACCGGGACAGCTCTGGAAACACCATATATTTT	CATDRDSSGNTIYF
-	TRBV11-1	once	TRBJ1-3	TGTGCCAGCAGCTTAACGGGGAGCTCTGGAAACACCATATATTTT	CASSLTGSSGNTIYF
TRBD2	TRBV30	-	TRBJ2-7	TGTGCCTGGACTCAGACTAGCGGGAGGGGTCTGCAGTACTTC	CAWTQTSGRGLQYF
TRBD1	TRBV27	-	TRBJ1-6	TGTGCCAGCAGTAGGGCAGGGACAGGGGGAGTGAATTCACCCCTCCACTTT	CASSRAGTGGVNSPLHF
TRBD2	TRBV10-2	-	TRBJ2-3	TGCGCCAGCAGCGAACTAGCGAGGACAGATACGCAGTATTTT	CASSELARTDTQYF